This T cell receptor (beta chain) was identified during a study of T-cell reconstitution after alpha-beta-depleted transplantation in children. The CDR3 is 16 residues long. Trimming took 5 bases from V and 0 from J, leaving 13 bases between them. In germline, CDR1 is SGHVS, CDR2 FNYEAQ. This clonotype was detected ten times or more. Its antigen is still unknown. Preparation of the TCRbeta library was carried out with unique molecular identifiers. A single record per CDR3 protein comes from TCRdb applying MiXCR to the PCR reads. The data show approximately 650,000 distinct CDR3 sequences, roughly 14% seen once. General observations from the study: About two months after transplant, alpha-beta T cells reportedly came from several hundred expanded graft clones. From newly produced T cells came most of the T-cell counts and diversity one year after transplant.

This clonotype was obtained from a girl aged 2-10 years with congenital amegakaryocytic thrombocytopenia, due to receive a stem cell transplant. The starting material was PBMCs, obtained before TCRalphabeta/CD19-depleted stem cell transplant. V gene TRBV7-6 combines with J gene TRBJ2-2; TRBD2 is a possible D gene (6 bases). CDR3 amino acids: CASSLPSATNTGELFF. In DNA form, the CDR3 reads TGTGCCAGCAGCCTACCTAGCGCGACGAACACCGGGGAGCTGTTTTTT.